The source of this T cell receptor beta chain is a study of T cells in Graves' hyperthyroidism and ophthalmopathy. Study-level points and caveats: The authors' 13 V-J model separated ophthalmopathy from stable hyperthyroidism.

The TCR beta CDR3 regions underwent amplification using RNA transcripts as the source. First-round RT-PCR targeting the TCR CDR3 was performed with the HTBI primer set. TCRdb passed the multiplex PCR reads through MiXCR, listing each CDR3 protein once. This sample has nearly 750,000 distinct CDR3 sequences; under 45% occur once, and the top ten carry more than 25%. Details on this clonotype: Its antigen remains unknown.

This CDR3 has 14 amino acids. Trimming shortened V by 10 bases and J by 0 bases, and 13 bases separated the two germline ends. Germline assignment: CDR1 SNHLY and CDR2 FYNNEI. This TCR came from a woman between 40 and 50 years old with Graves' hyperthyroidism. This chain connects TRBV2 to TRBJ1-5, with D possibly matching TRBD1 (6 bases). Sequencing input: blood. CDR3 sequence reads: CATLQGRSNQPQHF. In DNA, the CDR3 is TGTGCCACCTTACAGGGCCGTAGCAATCAGCCCCAGCATTTT.